These 8 T cell receptor beta chains came from one sample sequenced in a study of cytomegalovirus exposure and HLA in healthy donors (dated by TCRdb to between 2016 and 2019). To prepare the library, the immunoSEQ multiplex PCR assay was applied. For the multiplex PCR, a mixture combining 60 forward primers for TCR Vbeta segments and 13 reverse primers for TCR Jbeta segments was used. TCRdb took over this immuneACCESS table, retaining in-frame rearrangements with V and J assigned. Such tables are incomplete; in checked studies, under half of the missing clones stem from an unresolved V gene, and the remainder is unexplained. The sample profile shows about 250,000 clones; roughly 73% of them were found once. The top ten clones comprise about 0.47% of the sample. The sample consisted of PBMCs. The receptor set was obtained from a boy younger than 18 in good health and CMV-seronegative.

The chain combines TRBV30 with TRBJ1-1; TRBD1 agrees at 7 bases. The CDR3 is 13 residues long. J lost 5 bases, V lost 2 bases, and 5 bases had no gene match. The germline V gene has CDR1 GTSNPN and CDR2 SVGIG (reference sequence). CDR3 sequence (DNA): TGTGCCTGGAGTCCGACAGGGAGGACTGAAGCTTTCTTT. It codes for CAWSPTGRTEAFF.

The J gene is TRBJ1-3, the V gene TRBV13, with 7 positions matching TRBD1. Germline V gives CDR1 PRHDT, CDR2 FYEKMQ (reference sequence). There are 18 residues in the CDR3. With V trimmed by 4 bases and J by 1 base, 13 bases remained unmatched. The chain's CDR3 is CASSSLDRPGRSGNTIYF. The CDR3 bases are TGTGCCAGCAGCTCCCTGGACAGGCCGGGCAGATCTGGAAACACCATATATTTT.

This chain uses TRBV5-5 with TRBJ1-4, with 11 bases identical to TRBD1. Trimming cost V 0 bases and J 4 bases; bases outside gene matches: 8. The CDR3 is 18 amino acids. Germline V gene data show CDR1 as SGHKS and CDR2 as YYEKEE (reference sequence). The chain's CDR3 is CASSLVGTGGNNNEKLFF. The CDR3 region has the DNA TGTGCCAGCAGCTTGGTTGGGACAGGGGGGAATAATAATGAAAAACTGTTTTTT.

This chain joins TRBV5-1 and TRBJ1-4; 7 bases fit TRBD1. The CDR3 is 15 amino acids. CDR1 and CDR2 (germline): SGHRS, YFSETQ. V was clipped by 0 bases and J by 7 bases; unmatched bases: 6. CDR3 region: CASSLADRDGEKLFF. The CDR3 DNA follows: TGCGCCAGCAGCTTGGCCGACAGGGACGGTGAAAAACTGTTTTTT.

This chain links TRBV6-6 with TRBJ2-6; no reliable D call. Trimming took 7 bases from V and 1 from J, leaving 8 bases between them. The CDR3 runs 14 residues. Germline assignment: CDR1 MNHNY and CDR2 SVGAGI (reference sequence). The CDR3 DNA is TGTGCCAGCAACAAAAGATCTGGGGCCAACGTCCTGACTTTC. Its translation: CASNKRSGANVLTF.

The V call is TRBV5-4, the J call TRBJ2-3; 8 bases align to TRBD2. V lost 1 base to trimming and J lost 3 bases; unmatched junction nucleotides: 4. The CDR3 length is 15 residues. Germline CDR1 reads SGHNT; CDR2 reads YYREEE (reference sequence). CDR3 protein: CASSLPSGGTDTQYF. CDR3 coding DNA: TGTGCCAGCAGCTTGCCCAGCGGGGGTACAGATACGCAGTATTTT.

The V gene is TRBV9, the J gene TRBJ1-4; 8 positions agree with TRBD1. Trimming took 0 bases from V and 7 from J; bases not matched to a gene: 5. CDR1 and CDR2 (germline): SGDLS, YYNGEE. The CDR3 has 15 amino acids. Written as DNA, the CDR3 is TGTGCCAGCAGCGTAGACGGACAGGGAACTGAAAAACTGTTTTTT. Protein product: CASSVDGQGTEKLFF.

The J gene is TRBJ1-1, the V gene TRBV18, with D unresolved. Trimming cost V 8 bases and J 2 bases, with 12 bases left between them. This CDR3 region has 13 residues. The germline gives CDR1 KGHSH, CDR2 LQKENI. The CDR3 DNA is TGTGCCAGCGCCGAGCAGGCCAACACTGAAGCTTTCTTT. Translation gives CASAEQANTEAFF.